This entry is about one TCR beta chain. These data are taken from a study of blood T cell repertoires in COVID-19. Overall study context: Nucleic acid was either cDNA or gDNA, and it came from T cells, B-cell-depleted T cells, or PBMCs.

Germline V gene sequence: CDR1 SGHRS, CDR2 YFSETQ. The CDR3 length is 14 residues. The V gene lost 3 bases and the J gene lost 6 bases, with 15 bases spanning the gap. Sequencing used immunoSEQ multiplex PCR; TCRdb keeps in-frame clones, though not all of them. The profile shows 69,000 or so clones, roughly 80% of them singletons. The receptor comes from an elderly woman with acute or convalescent COVID-19. This sequence joins TRBV5-1 and TRBJ1-2; D gene ambiguous. Sequenced sample: peripheral blood. CDR3 coding DNA: TGCGCCAGCAGCTCCCGGCCCGGGGTTAATGGCTACACCTTC. This sequence encodes CASSSRPGVNGYTF.